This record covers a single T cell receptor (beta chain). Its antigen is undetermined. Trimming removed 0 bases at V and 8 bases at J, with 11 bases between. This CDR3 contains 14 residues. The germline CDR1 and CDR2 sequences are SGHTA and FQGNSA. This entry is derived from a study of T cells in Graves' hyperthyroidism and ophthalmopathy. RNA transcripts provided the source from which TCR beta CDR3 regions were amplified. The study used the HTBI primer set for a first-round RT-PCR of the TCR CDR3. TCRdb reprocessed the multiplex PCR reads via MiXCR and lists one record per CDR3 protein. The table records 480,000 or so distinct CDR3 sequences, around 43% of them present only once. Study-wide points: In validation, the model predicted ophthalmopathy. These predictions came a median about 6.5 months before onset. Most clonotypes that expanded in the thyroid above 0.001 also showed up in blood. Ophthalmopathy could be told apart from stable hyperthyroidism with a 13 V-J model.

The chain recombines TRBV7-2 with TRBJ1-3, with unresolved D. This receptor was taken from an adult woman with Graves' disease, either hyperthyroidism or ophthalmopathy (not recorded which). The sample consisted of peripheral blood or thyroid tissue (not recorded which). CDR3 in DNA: TGTGCCAGCAGCTTAGCCGGGGATGGCTACACCATATATTTT. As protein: CASSLAGDGYTIYF.